The entry below describes one TCR beta chain. TCRdb's table, derived via immunoSEQ multiplex PCR, lists solely in-frame clones and lacks some. Counted here are fewer than 250,000 clones, more than 75% occurring once; the ten biggest clones make up 2.5% to 3%. The junction had 12 bases not matched to a gene; V was cut back by 3 bases and J by 0 bases. Looked up from germline, CDR1 is LGHNA and CDR2 is YSLEER. The CDR3 length is 18 residues. This sample stems from a study of cytomegalovirus exposure and HLA in healthy donors. This TCR derives from a man younger than 35 in good health and CMV-seronegative. The chain uses TRBV4-3 and TRBJ2-3; the match to TRBD2 covers 7 bases. Sequenced: PBMCs. The CDR3 nucleotides are TGCGCCAGCAGCCATGTATCTACTAGCGACGCTAGCACAGATACGCAGTATTTT. Its translation: CASSHVSTSDASTDTQYF.